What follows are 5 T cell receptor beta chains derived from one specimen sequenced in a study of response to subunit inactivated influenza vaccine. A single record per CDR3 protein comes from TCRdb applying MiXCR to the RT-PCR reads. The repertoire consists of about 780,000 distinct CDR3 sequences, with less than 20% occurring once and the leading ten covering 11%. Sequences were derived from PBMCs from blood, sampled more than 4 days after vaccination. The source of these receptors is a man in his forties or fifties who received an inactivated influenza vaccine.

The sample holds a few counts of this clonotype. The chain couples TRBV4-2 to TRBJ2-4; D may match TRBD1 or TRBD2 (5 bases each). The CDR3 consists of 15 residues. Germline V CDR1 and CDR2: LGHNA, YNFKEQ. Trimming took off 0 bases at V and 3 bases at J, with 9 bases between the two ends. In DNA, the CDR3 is TGTGCCAGCAGCCAAGATGGGACGCACAAAAACATTCAGTACTTC. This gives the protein CASSQDGTHKNIQYF.

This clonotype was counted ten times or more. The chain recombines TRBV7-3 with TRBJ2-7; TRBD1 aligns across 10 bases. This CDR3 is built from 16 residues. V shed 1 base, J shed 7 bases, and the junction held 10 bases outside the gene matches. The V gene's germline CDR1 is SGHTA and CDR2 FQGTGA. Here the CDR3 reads CASSLNYGTGAQEQYF. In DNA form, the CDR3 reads TGTGCCAGCAGCTTAAATTATGGGACAGGGGCCCAGGAGCAGTACTTC.

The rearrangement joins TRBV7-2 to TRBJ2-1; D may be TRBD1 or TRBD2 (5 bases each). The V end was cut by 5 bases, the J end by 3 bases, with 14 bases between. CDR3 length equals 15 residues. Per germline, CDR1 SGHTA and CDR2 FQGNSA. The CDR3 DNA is TGTGCCAGCAGCCTGGAGTGGGACGACTACAATGAGCAGTTCTTC. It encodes CASSLEWDDYNEQFF.

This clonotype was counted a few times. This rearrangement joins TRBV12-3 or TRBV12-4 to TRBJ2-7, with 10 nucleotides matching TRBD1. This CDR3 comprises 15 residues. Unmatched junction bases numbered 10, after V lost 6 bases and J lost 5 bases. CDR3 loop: CASSPTPGTGDEQYF. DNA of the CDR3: TGTGCCAGCAGCCCCACCCCCGGGACAGGGGACGAGCAGTACTTC.

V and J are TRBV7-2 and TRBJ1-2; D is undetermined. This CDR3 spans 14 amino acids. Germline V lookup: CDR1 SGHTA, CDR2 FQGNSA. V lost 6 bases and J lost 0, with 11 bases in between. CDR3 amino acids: CASRPGGSNYGYTF. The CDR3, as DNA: TGTGCCAGCAGACCAGGAGGATCTAACTATGGCTACACCTTC.